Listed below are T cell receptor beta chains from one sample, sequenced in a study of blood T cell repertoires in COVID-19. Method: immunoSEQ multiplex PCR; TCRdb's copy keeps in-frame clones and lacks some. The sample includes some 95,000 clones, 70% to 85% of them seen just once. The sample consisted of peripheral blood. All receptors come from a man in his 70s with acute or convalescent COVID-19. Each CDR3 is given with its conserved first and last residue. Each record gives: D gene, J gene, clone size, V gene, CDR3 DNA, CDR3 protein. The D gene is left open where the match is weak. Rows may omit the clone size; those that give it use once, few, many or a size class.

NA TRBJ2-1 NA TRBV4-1 TGCGCCAGCAGCAACTCAGGGGATGAGCAGTTCTTC CASSNSGDEQFF
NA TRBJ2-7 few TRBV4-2 TGTGCCAGCAGCCCTGGCCCCCTCGAGCAGTACTTC CASSPGPLEQYF
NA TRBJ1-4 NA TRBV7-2 TGTGCCAGCAGCTTAAGTGCGGCAACTAATGAAAAACTGTTTTTT CASSLSAATNEKLFF
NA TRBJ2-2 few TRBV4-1 TGCGCCAGCAGCCGGCTTGGCACCGGGGAGCTGTTTTTT CASSRLGTGELFF
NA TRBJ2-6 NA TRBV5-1 TGCGCCAGCAGCCTCTTCTCTGGGGCCAACGTCCTGACTTTC CASSLFSGANVLTF
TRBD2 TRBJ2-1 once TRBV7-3 TGTGCCAGCAGCTTACTAGCGGGAGGGTCGGATGAGCAGTTCTTC CASSLLAGGSDEQFF
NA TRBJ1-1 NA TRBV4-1 TGCGCCAGCGGCAGGGTAAACACTGAAGCTTTCTTT CASGRVNTEAFF
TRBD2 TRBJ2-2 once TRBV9 TGTGCCAGCAGCGTAGCCCGTAGCGGGTTGAACACCGGGGAGCTGTTTTTT CASSVARSGLNTGELFF
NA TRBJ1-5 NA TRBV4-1 TGCGCCAGCAGCCTCGAAGAGGGGGGGCGTCAGCCCCAGCATTTT CASSLEEGGRQPQHF
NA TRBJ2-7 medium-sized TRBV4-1 TGCGCCAGCAGCCAAGGCGATCAGGGTCGATTTGCCGAGCAGTACTTC CASSQGDQGRFAEQYF
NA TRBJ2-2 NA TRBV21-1 TGTGCCAGCAGCAAAGACAGGGGTGAAACCGGGGAGCTGTTTTTT CASSKDRGETGELFF
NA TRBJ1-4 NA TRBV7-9 TGTGCCAGCAGTTCGAGGACGGGATTCAATGAAAAACTGTTTTTT CASSSRTGFNEKLFF
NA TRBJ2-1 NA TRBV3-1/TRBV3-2 TGTGCCAGCAGCCCCGGGACACTGGAGCAGTTCTTC CASSPGTLEQFF
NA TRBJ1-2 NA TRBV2 TGTGCCAGCAGTGGGGGGGTTAACTATGGCTACACCTTC CASSGGVNYGYTF
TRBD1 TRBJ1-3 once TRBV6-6 TGTGCCAGCAATCCCGGACAGGGAGGAAACACCATATATTTT CASNPGQGGNTIYF
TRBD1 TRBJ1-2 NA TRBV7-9 TGTGCCAGCAGCTTAGATCAGGGGGCGCAAAATGGCTACACCTTC CASSLDQGAQNGYTF
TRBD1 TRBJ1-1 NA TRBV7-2 TGTGCCAGCAGCCCGTACAGGGGAACTGAAGCTTTCTTT CASSPYRGTEAFF
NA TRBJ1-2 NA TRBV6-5 TGTGCCAGCAGTTACTCGGGGGCTCGCTACACCTTC CASSYSGARYTF
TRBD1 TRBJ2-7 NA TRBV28 TGTGCCAGCTACACCGGGACAGCTACCTACGAGCAGTACTTC CASYTGTATYEQYF